What follows is one T cell receptor beta chain and its context. What antigen it recognizes has not been identified. The record has no base qualities; no much larger clone is one base away. RNA was extracted using the RNeasy kit, and roughly 0.5 to 1 microgram was reverse transcribed with random hexamers. The immunoSEQ multiplex PCR assay, covering 54 Vbeta and 13 Jbeta segments, was used to amplify TCR beta CDR3 regions. PCR amplification bias was corrected by using a synthetic template baseline for primer optimization and computational correction. Per the source publication's procedure: Reads were annotated to V, D and J genes according to IMGT and were analyzed with immunoSEQ Analyzer, with only productive sequences retained. Clonality was computed as one minus Shannon entropy normalized by log2 of the number of productive unique sequences. For each patient and control, public and private clones were evaluated within the 100 most prevalent clones. Clones were defined as Susac-specific if absent from the healthy and MS cohorts, from around 1,100 published viral clones and from other ImmuneACCESS disease sequences. TCRdb took the public reads, trimmed them with fastp at Q25, ran MiXCR for clone calling and kept in-frame beta chains. Rows merge per CDR3 protein into single entries with the most common DNA and genes. V and J calls and clone size were set by TCRdb, not the authors. This sample holds some 150,000 distinct CDR3 sequences; roughly 94% were observed only once. Of the sample, about 0.19% falls within the top ten clones.

This specimen comes from a study of CD8 T cells in Susac syndrome (dated by TCRdb to the late 2010s). Broadly, across the study: Whether CD8+ T cell activation and differentiation in Susac syndrome was antigen driven was tested using repertoire sequencing. The clonality of the CD8+ T cell repertoire was compared across about a dozen healthy donors, about 14 Susac syndrome patients and under 17 multiple sclerosis patients.

The CDR3 covers 16 residues, taking in both the cysteine and the phenylalanine. Solely the CDR3 DNA is kept, with 48 bases framed from the first base. From a lookup of the germline V gene (reference sequence), CDR1 and CDR2 are DFQATT and SNEGSKA. Relative to germline, V is 0 bases shorter and J is 6 bases shorter, with 19 bases between their ends. Peripheral blood CD8+ and CD4+ T cells from healthy donors, Susac syndrome patients and multiple sclerosis patients were profiled by high-throughput TCR beta sequencing. Treatment-naive patients with stable or active relapsing-remitting disease fulfilling revised McDonald criteria were used as multiple sclerosis controls. Bulk CD8+ and CD4+ T cells were purified by magnetic negative isolation, while CD8+ TEMRA cells were enriched using FACS. Blood was drawn into EDTA tubes, processed within 24 hours, and PBMCs were isolated by density gradient centrifugation. PBMCs intended for TCR sequencing were cryopreserved in liquid nitrogen and thawed later in a water bath at 37 degrees C. Purity of sorted or isolated CD4+, CD8+ and CD8+ TEMRA cells was at least 90%.

Broader findings and caveats from the paper: The number of individuals in the TCR sequencing and HLA analysis was acknowledged as relatively small.

The receptor was derived from a human donor with multiple sclerosis. Recombination joined TRBV20-1 with TRBJ2-3; a weak D assignment points to TRBD1 (5 bases agree). The sample consisted of CD8+ T cells from PBMCs. The CDR3 sequence is CSAREHQTRTGDTQYF. In nucleotides, the sequence is TGCAGTGCTAGAGAGCACCAGACCAGAACAGGCGATACGCAGTATTTT.